Shown below are 10 T cell receptor beta chains from a single sample sequenced in a study of PD-1 blockade in classical Hodgkin lymphoma. All patients relapsed after autologous stem cell transplantation, and brentuximab vedotin exposure varied. Profiled with immunoSEQ multiplex PCR; TCRdb holds only in-frame clones, not every one. The repertoire holds 75,000 to 100,000 clones, with roughly 84% as singletons. The input for sequencing was peripheral blood mononuclear cells (PBMCs), taken at baseline. These receptors came from a human donor with classical Hodgkin lymphoma.

This clone was counted between two and nine times. V gene TRBV19 combines with J gene TRBJ1-2, with 8 bases identical to TRBD1. Germline CDR1 and CDR2: LNHDA and SQIVND (reference sequence). V lost 4 bases and J lost 4; bases outside the gene matches: 11. The CDR3 is 16 residues long. CDR3: CASSTLPGGPVYGYTF. In DNA, the CDR3 is TGTGCCAGTAGTACCCTTCCAGGGGGCCCCGTCTATGGCTACACCTTC.

The chain joins TRBV6-4 to TRBJ2-5, with unresolved D. Germline V CDR1 and CDR2: MRHNA, SNTAGT. CDR3 length: 13 amino acids. Trimming left V 8 bases short and J 7 bases short, with 17 bases between. CDR3 sequence reads: CASPKRPQRTQYF. CDR3 DNA: TGTGCCAGCCCAAAGAGGCCCCAGAGGACCCAGTACTTC.

The chain couples TRBV2 to TRBJ2-7; 8 bases are a match to TRBD1. Germline-derived CDR1 and CDR2 are SNHLY and FYNNEI. This CDR3 contains 13 residues. With 8 bases clipped from V and 2 bases from J, the junction kept 5 bases outside the gene matches. The CDR3 protein is CASYDRGPYEQYF. The CDR3, as DNA: TGTGCCAGCTATGACAGGGGCCCCTACGAGCAGTACTTC. Variable domain in full (rest from reference TRBV2 and TRBJ2-7): EPEVTQTPSHQVTQMGQEVILRCVPISNHLYFYWYRQILGQKVEFLVSFYNNEISEKSEIFDDQFSVERPDGSNFTLKIRSTKLEDSAMYFCASYDRGPYEQYFGPGTRLTVT.

This clone was picked up many times. The chain carries TRBV20-1 and TRBJ2-1, with D uncertain. Per the germline V gene, CDR1 is DFQATT and CDR2 is SNEGSKA (reference sequence). V was trimmed by 6 bases and J by 7 bases, leaving 7 bases between them. The CDR3 loop spans 10 amino acids. The chain's CDR3 is CSAARNEQFF. CDR3 nucleotide sequence: TGCAGTGCGGCTAGGAATGAGCAGTTCTTC.

In its sample, this clone was seen a few times. The chain combines TRBV5-1 with TRBJ1-2; TRBD1 agrees at 7 bases. The germline V gene encodes CDR1 SGHRS and CDR2 YFSETQ. The J segment lost 1 base and the V segment lost 4 bases, leaving 4 bases of the junction unmatched. The CDR3 has 14 amino acids. The CDR3 reads CASSTGDSNYGYTF. The CDR3 nucleotides are TGCGCCAGCAGCACGGGGGACAGTAACTATGGCTACACCTTC.

This chain links TRBV6-5 with TRBJ1-2, with 11 bases aligning to TRBD1. Germline V gene data show CDR1 as MNHEY and CDR2 as SVGAGI. Trimming cost V 7 bases and J 4 bases; bases outside gene matches: 8. This CDR3 is built from 15 residues. CDR3 protein: CASTAWDRGSYGYTF. CDR3 in DNA: TGTGCCAGCACCGCCTGGGACAGGGGGAGCTATGGCTACACCTTC.

This clone was observed once. The J gene is TRBJ2-5, the V gene TRBV5-1; D is unresolved. Per germline, CDR1 SGHRS and CDR2 YFSETQ. V shed 1 base and J shed 2 bases, with 3 bases lying between them. This CDR3 region has 12 residues. DNA for the CDR3: TGCGCCAGCAGCTTGCGACAAGAGACCCAGTACTTC. Translated: CASSLRQETQYF.

V and J are TRBV6-5 and TRBJ2-1; no clear D. The CDR3 spans 14 residues. Trimming cost V 4 bases and J 1 base, with 8 bases left between them. Germline values: CDR1 MNHEY, CDR2 SVGAGI. The CDR3 spells CASSFRISYNEQFF. The CDR3 DNA reads as TGTGCCAGCAGTTTTCGCATTTCCTACAATGAGCAGTTCTTC.

The gene calls are TRBV7-2 and TRBJ1-1; D remains ambiguous. V shed 5 bases and J shed 4 bases, with 11 bases lying between them. The CDR3 totals 13 residues. Germline values: CDR1 SGHTA, CDR2 FQGNSA. CDR3 protein: CASSPQVGTEAFF. The CDR3 nucleotides are TGTGCCAGCAGCCCCCAGGTGGGCACTGAAGCTTTCTTT.

V and J are TRBV5-1 and TRBJ2-3; the D is unclear. The CDR3 loop spans 17 amino acids. V was pared by 0 bases and J by 6 bases, with 20 bases between. Looked up from germline, CDR1 is SGHRS and CDR2 is YFSETQ. The CDR3 sequence is CASSLGWVGLASDTQYF. CDR3 in DNA: TGCGCCAGCAGCTTGGGGTGGGTGGGCCTTGCATCGGATACGCAGTATTTT.